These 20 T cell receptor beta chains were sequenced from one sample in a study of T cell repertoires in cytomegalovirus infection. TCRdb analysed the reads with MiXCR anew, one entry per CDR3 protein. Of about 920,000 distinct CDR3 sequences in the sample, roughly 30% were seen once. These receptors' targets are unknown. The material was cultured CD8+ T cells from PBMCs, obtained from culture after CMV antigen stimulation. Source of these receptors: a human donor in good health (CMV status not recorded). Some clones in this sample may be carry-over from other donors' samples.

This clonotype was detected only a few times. The DNA of the CDR3 is TGTGCCAGCAGCCGAACCACAAAAACAGTCCCAGGGGGCTGGGTCACTGAAGCTTTCTTT. Translated, it gives CASSRTTKTVPGGWVTEAFF. The gene calls are TRBV6-6 and TRBJ1-1; 8 bases align to TRBD1. CDR1 MNHNY and CDR2 SVGAGI come from the germline V gene (reference sequence). Losses at the gene ends were 6 bases for V and 4 bases for J; bases not matched to a gene: 25. The CDR3 consists of 20 residues.

CDR3 loop: CASSGRQGPYTGELFF. CDR3 DNA: TGCGCCAGCAGCGGCCGACAGGGACCCTACACCGGGGAGCTGTTTTTT. The rearrangement joins TRBV5-1 to TRBJ2-2, with 7 positions matching TRBD1. Germline V gene data show CDR1 as SGHRS and CDR2 as YFSETQ. V lost 4 bases, J lost 3 bases, and 9 bases stayed unmatched. CDR3 length: 16 amino acids. Based on the CDR3 plus reference TRBV5-1 and TRBJ2-2, the full variable domain is KAGVTQTPRYLIKTRGQQVTLSCSPISGHRSVSWYQQTPGQGLQFLFEYFSETQRNKGNFPGRFSGRQFSNSRSEMNVSTLELGDSALYLCASSGRQGPYTGELFFGEGSRLTVL.

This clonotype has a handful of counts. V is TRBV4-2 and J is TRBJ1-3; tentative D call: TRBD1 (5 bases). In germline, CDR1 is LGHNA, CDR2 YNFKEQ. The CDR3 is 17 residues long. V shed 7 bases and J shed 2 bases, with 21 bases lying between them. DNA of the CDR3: TGTGCCAGCACCTCGAAACCCGGGGGAATAGCTGGAAACACCATATATTTT. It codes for CASTSKPGGIAGNTIYF.

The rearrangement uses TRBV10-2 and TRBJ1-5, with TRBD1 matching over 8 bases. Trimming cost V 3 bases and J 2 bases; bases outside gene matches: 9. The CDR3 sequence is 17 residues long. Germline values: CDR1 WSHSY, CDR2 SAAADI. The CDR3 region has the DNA TGCGCCAGCAGTGACCCGACAGGGGAAAGCGGCAATCAGCCCCAGCATTTT. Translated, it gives CASSDPTGESGNQPQHF.

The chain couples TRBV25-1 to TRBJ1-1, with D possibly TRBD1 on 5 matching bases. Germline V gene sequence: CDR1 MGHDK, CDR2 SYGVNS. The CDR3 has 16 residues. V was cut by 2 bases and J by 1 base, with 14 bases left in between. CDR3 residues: CASSEVGGVENTEAFF. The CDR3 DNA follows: TGTGCCAGCAGTGAAGTGGGGGGTGTGGAGAACACTGAAGCTTTCTTT.

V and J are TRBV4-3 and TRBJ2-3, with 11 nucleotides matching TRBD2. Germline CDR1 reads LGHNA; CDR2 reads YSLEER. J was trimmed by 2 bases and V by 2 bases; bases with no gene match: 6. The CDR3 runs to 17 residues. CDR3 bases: TGCGCCAGCAGCCAAACCCCTAGCGGGGGGAACACAGATACGCAGTATTTT. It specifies CASSQTPSGGNTDTQYF.

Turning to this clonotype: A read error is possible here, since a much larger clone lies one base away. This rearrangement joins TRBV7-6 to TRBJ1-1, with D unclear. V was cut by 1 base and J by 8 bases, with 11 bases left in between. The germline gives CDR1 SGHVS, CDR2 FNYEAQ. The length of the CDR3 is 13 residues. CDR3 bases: TGTGCCAGCAGCTTAGGTTCTACACGGGAAGCTTTCTTT. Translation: CASSLGSTREAFF.

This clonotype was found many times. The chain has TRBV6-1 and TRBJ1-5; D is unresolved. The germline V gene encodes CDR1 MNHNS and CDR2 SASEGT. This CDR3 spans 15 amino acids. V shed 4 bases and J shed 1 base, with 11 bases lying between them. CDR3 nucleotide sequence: TGTGCCAGCAGTGGAGGGTTACGGAGCAATCAGCCCCAGCATTTT. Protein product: CASSGGLRSNQPQHF.

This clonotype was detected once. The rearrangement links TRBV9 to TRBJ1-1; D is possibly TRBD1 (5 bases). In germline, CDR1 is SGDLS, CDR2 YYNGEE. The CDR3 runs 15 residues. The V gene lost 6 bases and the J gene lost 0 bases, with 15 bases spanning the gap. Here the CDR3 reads CASNLGAGLNTEAFF. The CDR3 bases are TGTGCCAGCAACCTTGGGGCGGGGCTGAACACTGAAGCTTTCTTT.

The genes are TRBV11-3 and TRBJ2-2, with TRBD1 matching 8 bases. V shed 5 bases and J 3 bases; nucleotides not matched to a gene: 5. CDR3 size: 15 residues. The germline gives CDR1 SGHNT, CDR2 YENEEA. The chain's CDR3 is CASSPDREYTGELFF. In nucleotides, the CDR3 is TGTGCCAGCAGCCCGGACAGGGAATACACCGGGGAGCTGTTTTTT.

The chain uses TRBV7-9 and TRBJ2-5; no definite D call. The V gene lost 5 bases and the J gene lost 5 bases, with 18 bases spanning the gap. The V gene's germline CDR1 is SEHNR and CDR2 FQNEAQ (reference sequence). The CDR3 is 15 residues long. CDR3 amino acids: CASSTTDGFGETQYF. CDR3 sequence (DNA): TGTGCCAGCAGCACGACGGACGGATTCGGGGAGACCCAGTACTTC.

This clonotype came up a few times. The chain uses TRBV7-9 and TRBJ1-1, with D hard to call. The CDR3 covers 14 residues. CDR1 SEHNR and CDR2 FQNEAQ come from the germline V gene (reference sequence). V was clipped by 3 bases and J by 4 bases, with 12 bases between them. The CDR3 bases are TGTGCCAGCAGCTTTGTCGGGGAGAGCACTGAAGCTTTCTTT. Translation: CASSFVGESTEAFF.

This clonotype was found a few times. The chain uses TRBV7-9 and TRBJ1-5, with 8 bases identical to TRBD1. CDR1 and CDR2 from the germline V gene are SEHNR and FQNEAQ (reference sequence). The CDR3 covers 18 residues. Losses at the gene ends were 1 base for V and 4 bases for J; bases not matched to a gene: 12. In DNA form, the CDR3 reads TGTGCCAGCAGCTTAGTCATCTCGACAGGGGATTCGAATCAGCCCCAGCATTTT. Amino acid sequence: CASSLVISTGDSNQPQHF.

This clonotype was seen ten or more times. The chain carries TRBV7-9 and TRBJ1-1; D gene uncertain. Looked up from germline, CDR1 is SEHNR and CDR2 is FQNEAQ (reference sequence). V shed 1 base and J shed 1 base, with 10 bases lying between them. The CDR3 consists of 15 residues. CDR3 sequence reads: CASSLVGLGNTEAFF. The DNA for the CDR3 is TGTGCCAGCAGCTTAGTCGGTCTCGGGAACACTGAAGCTTTCTTT.

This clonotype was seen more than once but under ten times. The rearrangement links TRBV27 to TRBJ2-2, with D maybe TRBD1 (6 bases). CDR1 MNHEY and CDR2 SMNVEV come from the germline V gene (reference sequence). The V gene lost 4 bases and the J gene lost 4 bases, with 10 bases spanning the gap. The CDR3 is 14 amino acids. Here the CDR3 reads CASSYGGLTGELFF. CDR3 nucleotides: TGTGCCAGCAGTTATGGGGGCCTCACCGGGGAGCTGTTTTTT.

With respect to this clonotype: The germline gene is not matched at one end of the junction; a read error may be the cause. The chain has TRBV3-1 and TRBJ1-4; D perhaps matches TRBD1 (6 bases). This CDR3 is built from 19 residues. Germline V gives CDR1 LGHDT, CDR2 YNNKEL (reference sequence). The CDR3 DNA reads TGTGCCAGCAACCAAGATTTTACGGCAGGGGACGATTTTAATGAAAAACTGTTTTTT. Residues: CASNQDFTAGDDFNEKLFF.

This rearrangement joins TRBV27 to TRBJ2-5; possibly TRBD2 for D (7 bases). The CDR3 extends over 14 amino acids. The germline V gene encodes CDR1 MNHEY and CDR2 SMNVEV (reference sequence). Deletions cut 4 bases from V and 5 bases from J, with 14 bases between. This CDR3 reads CASSWGLAAETQYF. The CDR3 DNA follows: TGTGCCAGCAGTTGGGGGCTAGCGGCGGAGACCCAGTACTTC.

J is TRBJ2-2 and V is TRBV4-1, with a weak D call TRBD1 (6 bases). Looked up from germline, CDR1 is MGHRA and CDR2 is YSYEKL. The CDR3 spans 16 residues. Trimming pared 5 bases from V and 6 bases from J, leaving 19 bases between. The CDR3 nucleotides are TGCGCCAGCAGCGGACCGACAGGCCTCGTTCCCGGGGAGCTGTTTTTT. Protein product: CASSGPTGLVPGELFF.

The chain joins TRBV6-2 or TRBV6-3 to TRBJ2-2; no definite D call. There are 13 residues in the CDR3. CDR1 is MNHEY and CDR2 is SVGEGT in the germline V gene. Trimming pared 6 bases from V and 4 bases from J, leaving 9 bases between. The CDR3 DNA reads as TGTGCCAGCAGACTACAGATCACCGGGGAGCTGTTTTTT. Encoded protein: CASRLQITGELFF.

CDR3 DNA: TGCGCCAGCAGCCGGAAGGGGACATCGAACACTGAAGCTTTCTTT. Translation: CASSRKGTSNTEAFF. The chain uses TRBV4-1 and TRBJ1-1; D may be TRBD1 (6 bases). V lost 4 bases, J lost 1 base, and 13 bases lay in between. Germline V CDR1 and CDR2: MGHRA, YSYEKL. The CDR3 runs 15 residues.